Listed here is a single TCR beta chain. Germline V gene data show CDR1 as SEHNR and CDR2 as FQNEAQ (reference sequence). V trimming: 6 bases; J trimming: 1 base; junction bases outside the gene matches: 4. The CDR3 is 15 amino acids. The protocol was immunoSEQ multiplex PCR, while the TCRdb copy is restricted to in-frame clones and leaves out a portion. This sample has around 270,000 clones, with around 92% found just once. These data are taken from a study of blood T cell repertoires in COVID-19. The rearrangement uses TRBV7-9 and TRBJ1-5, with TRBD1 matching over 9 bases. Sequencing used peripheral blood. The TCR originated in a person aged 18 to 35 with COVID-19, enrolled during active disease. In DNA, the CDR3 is TGTGCCAGCAGTTATGACAGGGGGAGCAATCAGCCCCAGCATTTT. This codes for CASSYDRGSNQPQHF.